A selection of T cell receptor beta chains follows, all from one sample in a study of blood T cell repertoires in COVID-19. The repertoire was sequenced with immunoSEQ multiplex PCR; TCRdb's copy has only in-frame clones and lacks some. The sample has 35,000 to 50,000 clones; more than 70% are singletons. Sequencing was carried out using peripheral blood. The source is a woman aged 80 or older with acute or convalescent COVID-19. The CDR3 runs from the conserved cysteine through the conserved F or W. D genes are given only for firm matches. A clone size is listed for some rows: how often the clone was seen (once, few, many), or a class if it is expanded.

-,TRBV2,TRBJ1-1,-,TGTGCCAGCAGTGAAGGCAGGGGGAACACTGAAGCTTTCTTT,CASSEGRGNTEAFF
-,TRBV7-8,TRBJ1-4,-,TGTGCCAGCAGCCCCACGGGGGGCTCCGGGCGGAATGAAAAACTGTTTTTT,CASSPTGGSGRNEKLFF
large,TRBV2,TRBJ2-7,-,TGTGCCAGCAGTGAAGGGACTGTCGCCCCTAGCGAGCAGTACTTC,CASSEGTVAPSEQYF
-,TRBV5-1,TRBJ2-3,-,TGCGCCAGCAGCTTAACTAAACATACGCAGTATTTT,CASSLTKHTQYF
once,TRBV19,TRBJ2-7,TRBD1,TGTGCCAGTAGATCGACAGGGAGCTCCTACGAGCAGTACTTC,CASRSTGSSYEQYF
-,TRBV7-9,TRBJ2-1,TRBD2,TGTGCCAGCAGCCCCGGACTAGCGGGGGGGAAGGTTGAGCAGTTCTTC,CASSPGLAGGKVEQFF
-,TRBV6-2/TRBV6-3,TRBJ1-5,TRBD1,TGTGCCAGCAGTTACTCGGGACAGGGGAATCAGCCCCAGCATTTT,CASSYSGQGNQPQHF
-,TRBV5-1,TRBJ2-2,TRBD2,TGCGCCAGCAGCCCCCGGACTAGCGGGGGGGCGAGCACCGGGGAGCTGTTTTTT,CASSPRTSGGASTGELFF
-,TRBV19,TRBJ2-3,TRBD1,TGTGCCAGTACCATGGACAGGGCGTCAGATACGCAGTATTTT,CASTMDRASDTQYF
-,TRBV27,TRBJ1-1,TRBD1,TGTGCCAGCAGTTTAAGGGACAGGGAAAAAGCTTTCTTT,CASSLRDREKAFF
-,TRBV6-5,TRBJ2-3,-,TGTGCCAGCAGTTATCGGAGGAGAGATACGCAGTATTTT,CASSYRRRDTQYF
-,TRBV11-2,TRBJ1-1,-,TGTGCCAGCAGCTTTAGTCGGGTGAACACTGAAGCTTTCTTT,CASSFSRVNTEAFF
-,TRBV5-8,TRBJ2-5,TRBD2,TGTGCCAGCAGCGCCCTCCCGGGACTAGTAAAAGAGACCCAGTACTTC,CASSALPGLVKETQYF
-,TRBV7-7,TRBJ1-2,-,TGTGCTAGCAGCCTCGCATCGGGGTTTGGCTACACCTTC,CASSLASGFGYTF
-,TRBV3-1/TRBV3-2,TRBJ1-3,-,TGTGCCAGCAGCCAAGATCAAGGGGCTGGAAACACCATATATTTT,CASSQDQGAGNTIYF
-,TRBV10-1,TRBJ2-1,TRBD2,TGCGCCAGCAGTGATGCGGGGGGGTTCTACAATGAGCAGTTCTTC,CASSDAGGFYNEQFF
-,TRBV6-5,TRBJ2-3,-,TGTGCCAGCAGTTATGGCGGGTCCACAGATACGCAGTATTTT,CASSYGGSTDTQYF
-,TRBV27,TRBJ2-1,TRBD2,TGTGCCAGCAGTTCTAGCGGGGGAATCACCTACAATGAGCAGTTCTTC,CASSSSGGITYNEQFF
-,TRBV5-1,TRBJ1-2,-,TGCGCCAGCAACCCGGGGGGCGGGGAGAACTATGGCTACACCTTC,CASNPGGGENYGYTF
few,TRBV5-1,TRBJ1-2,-,TGCGCCAGCAGCTTGGTGTCCACTAACTATGGCTACACCTTC,CASSLVSTNYGYTF
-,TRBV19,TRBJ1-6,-,TGTGCCAGTAGTATGAACAGGCCGACGGATTCACCCCTCCACTTT,CASSMNRPTDSPLHF
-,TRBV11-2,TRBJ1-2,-,TGTGCCAGCAGCTTAGATCCAGGGGATAACTATGGCTACACCTTC,CASSLDPGDNYGYTF
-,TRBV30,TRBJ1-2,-,TGTGCCTGGAGTGTACGTATCCGGTTCTATGGCTACACCTTC,CAWSVRIRFYGYTF
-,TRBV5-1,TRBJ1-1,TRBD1,TGCGCCAGCAGCTTGGGGGGTGGACAGGGCCGAATGAACACTGAAGCTTTCTTT,CASSLGGGQGRMNTEAFF
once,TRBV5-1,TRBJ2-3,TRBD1,TGCGCCAGCAGCCCGGAAGACAGGGTTGGTACAGATACGCAGTATTTT,CASSPEDRVGTDTQYF
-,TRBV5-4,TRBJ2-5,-,TGTGCCAGCAGCTTGTTCGGGGTCCAAGAGACCCAGTACTTC,CASSLFGVQETQYF
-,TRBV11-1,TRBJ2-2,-,TGTGCCAGCAGCTTAGCGGTAGGAGGCTGGGGCACCGGGGAGCTGTTTTTT,CASSLAVGGWGTGELFF
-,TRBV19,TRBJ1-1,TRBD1,TGTGCCAGTAGACCGACGGACAGGGAGAACACTGAAGCTTTCTTT,CASRPTDRENTEAFF
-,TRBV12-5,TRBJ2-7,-,TGTGCTAGTGCCAGGGACATCTACGAGCAGTACTTC,CASARDIYEQYF
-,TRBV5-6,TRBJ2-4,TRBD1,TGTGCCAGCAGCTTAGGGACAGGGAAGGAGAAAAACATTCAGTACTTC,CASSLGTGKEKNIQYF
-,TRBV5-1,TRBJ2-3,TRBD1,TGCGCCAGCAGAGCCGGGACAGGGGGAATGGATACGCAGTATTTT,CASRAGTGGMDTQYF
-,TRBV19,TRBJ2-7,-,TGTGCCAGTAGTATAAGCGCAGGGATCATCTACGAGCAGTACTTC,CASSISAGIIYEQYF
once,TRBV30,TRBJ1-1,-,TGTGCCTGGAACCCCCAGGGGACAGCTTTCTTT,CAWNPQGTAFF
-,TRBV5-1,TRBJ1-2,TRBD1,TGCGCCAGCAGCCTAACTACAGGGGAATATGGCTACACCTTC,CASSLTTGEYGYTF
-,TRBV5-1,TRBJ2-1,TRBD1,TGCGCCAGCAGCCCCTCTCATTCGACAGGGGGGAGCAATGAGCAGTTCTTC,CASSPSHSTGGSNEQFF
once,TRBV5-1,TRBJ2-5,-,TGCGCCAGCAGCTTGCAGGGAATTTTAGAGACCCAGTACTTC,CASSLQGILETQYF
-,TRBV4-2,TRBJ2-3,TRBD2,TGTGCCAGCAGCCAACCGAACCTACAGCGGGGGGCAGGGGATACGCAGTATTTT,CASSQPNLQRGAGDTQYF
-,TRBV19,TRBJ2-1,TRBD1,TGTGCCAGTAGTATAGGGGGGACAGGGATTGAGCAGTTCTTC,CASSIGGTGIEQFF
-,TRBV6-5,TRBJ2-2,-,TGTGCCAGCAGTTACTCGAGGGTACCCCGCACCGGGGAGCTGTTTTTT,CASSYSRVPRTGELFF
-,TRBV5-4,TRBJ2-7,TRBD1,TGTGCCAGCAGCCCGACAGGGGGCAACTACGAGCAGTACTTC,CASSPTGGNYEQYF
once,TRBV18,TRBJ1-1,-,TGTGCCAGCTCACCTAGGGGGTTAGGGGACACTGAAGCTTTCTTT,CASSPRGLGDTEAFF
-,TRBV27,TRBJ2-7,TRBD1,TGTGCCAGCAGTTTTGACAGGGGGTCCTACGAGCAGTACTTC,CASSFDRGSYEQYF
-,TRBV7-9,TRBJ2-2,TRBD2,TGTGCCAGCAGCCCTACCCCCGGACTAGCGGGGCGGGAGCTGTTTTTT,CASSPTPGLAGRELFF
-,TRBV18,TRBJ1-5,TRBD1,TGTGCCAGCTCACCAATTACCACCGCGGACAGGGGCAAGGTTACAAATCAGCCCCAGCATTTT,CASSPITTADRGKVTNQPQHF
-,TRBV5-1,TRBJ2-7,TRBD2,TGCGCCAGCAGCTTGGGGATAGGGGCGGGGGGTCAAAACGAGCAGTACTTC,CASSLGIGAGGQNEQYF